The present TCR beta chain was sequenced within a study of control samples from healthy donors and cancer patients. Profiling relied on immunoSEQ multiplex PCR, and the TCRdb table lists in-frame clones only, not all of them. This sample yields roughly 95,000 clones, of which roughly 90% are seen a single time; approximately 3% belongs to the top ten. The germline V and J ends were trimmed by 10 bases and 4 bases, with 16 bases remaining between them. Germline CDR1 is SNHLY and CDR2 is FYNNEI. The CDR3 consists of 13 residues. The chain carries TRBV2 and TRBJ2-5, with D unclear. This clonotype was obtained from a human donor in good health. The donor label of this sample is uncertain. Material: blood. The CDR3 protein is CAIRTSWIETQYF. The CDR3 DNA reads TGTGCCATTCGGACCTCGTGGATAGAGACCCAGTACTTC. Using reference TRBV2 and TRBJ2-5 for the parts outside the CDR3, the full variable domain is EPEVTQTPSHQVTQMGQEVILRCVPISNHLYFYWYRQILGQKVEFLVSFYNNEISEKSEIFDDQFSVERPDGSNFTLKIRSTKLEDSAMYFCAIRTSWIETQYFGPGTRLLVL.